This passage covers 26 T cell receptor beta chains from one sample sequenced in a study of metastatic and nonmetastatic thyroid tumors. Using MiXCR, TCRdb reanalyzed the PCR reads. Of 24,000 or so clones listed, approximately 13% are singletons. The entire patient cohort was treatment-naive prior to thyroid surgery. The sample taken for sequencing was blood. These receptors originate from a female donor with papillary thyroid cancer or a benign thyroid nodule (not recorded which). Some clones in this sample may be carry-over from other donors' samples.

Relative to its sample, this clone is medium-sized (0.01 to 0.1%). The chain is built from TRBV28 and TRBJ1-2; no clear D gene. The CDR3 has 15 residues. V lost 3 bases and J 5 bases, leaving 16 bases between the germline ends. The germline CDR1 and CDR2 sequences are MDHEN and SYDVKM. This chain's CDR3 is CASSLQDRYGYGYTF. CDR3 DNA sequence: TGTGCCAGCAGTTTGCAGGACCGCTATGGGTATGGCTACACCTTC.

This clone was counted many times. The CDR3 region is CSARDFSQGANTEAFF. CDR3 nucleotides: TGCAGTGCTAGAGATTTTTCTCAGGGTGCGAACACTGAAGCTTTCTTT. The rearrangement uses TRBV20-1 and TRBJ1-1, with D perhaps matching TRBD1 (5 bases). The V end lost 0 bases, the J end lost 1 base, and 15 bases lay between the germline ends. CDR1 is DFQATT and CDR2 is SNEGSKA in the germline V gene (reference sequence). This CDR3 spans 16 amino acids.

This clone was found many times. The chain employs TRBV5-1 and TRBJ1-4, with D possibly being TRBD1 (5 bases). The CDR3 totals 15 residues. In germline, CDR1 is SGHRS, CDR2 YFSETQ. The germline V and J ends were trimmed by 4 bases and 0 bases, with 10 bases remaining between them. The CDR3 DNA follows: TGCGCCAGCAGCGGGACTGGTGCAACTAATGAAAAACTGTTTTTT. Its translation is CASSGTGATNEKLFF.

This clone was detected only a few times. The chain carries TRBV30 and TRBJ1-1, with no clear D. Looked up from germline, CDR1 is GTSNPN and CDR2 is SVGIG (reference sequence). This CDR3 is 13 amino acids long. V was trimmed by 6 bases and J by 3 bases, leaving 14 bases between them. The CDR3: CACSGGEDTEAFF. CDR3 in DNA: TGTGCCTGCTCCGGCGGGGAGGACACTGAAGCTTTCTTT.

This clone was found many times. The gene calls are TRBV6-2 or TRBV6-3 and TRBJ2-4; D call uncertain. This CDR3 spans 15 amino acids. CDR1 MNHEY and CDR2 SVGEGT come from the germline V gene. The V and J ends lost 7 bases and 0 bases respectively, with 13 bases between them. The CDR3 sequence is CASTDGTLAKNIQYF. Here the CDR3 DNA reads TGTGCCAGCACGGACGGCACTTTAGCCAAAAACATTCAGTACTTC.

On this clone: This may be a read error, as it is one base from a much larger clone. Other DNA sequences in this sample translate to the same CDR3. This chain connects TRBV2 to TRBJ2-7; 12 nucleotides line up with TRBD2. The V gene end was trimmed by 8 bases and the J gene end by 6 bases; junction bases not matched to a gene: 8. The CDR3 covers 14 residues. Germline V CDR1 and CDR2: SNHLY, FYNNEI. The CDR3 here is CASARLAGVPEQYF. The CDR3 DNA is TGTGCCAGCGCCAGACTAGCGGGGGTTCCCGAGCAGTACTTC.

In this sample, this clone turned up a few times. V and J are TRBV5-4 and TRBJ2-5; D gene unclear. The CDR3 covers 16 residues. The germline V and J ends were trimmed by 4 bases and 3 bases, with 19 bases remaining between them. Germline V CDR1 and CDR2: SGHNT, YYREEE (reference sequence). The CDR3 coding sequence is TGTGCCAGCAGCGCCCCCCTCGGTGGCGGAAAAGAGACCCAGTACTTC. The encoded protein is CASSAPLGGGKETQYF.

V and J are TRBV20-1 and TRBJ1-2; D is perhaps TRBD1 (5 bases). V was clipped by 6 bases and J by 4 bases, with 15 bases between them. The CDR3 consists of 13 residues. CDR1 and CDR2 (germline): DFQATT, SNEGSKA (reference sequence). CDR3 in DNA: TGCAGTGCCAGGACAAGAGTTAGCTATGGCTACACCTTC. It yields the protein CSARTRVSYGYTF.

This clone has a count of ten or more. The rearrangement joins TRBV12-3 or TRBV12-4 to TRBJ1-6; D not resolved. The CDR3 sequence is 14 residues long. V was cut by 8 bases and J by 7 bases, with 15 bases left in between. The CDR3 nucleotides read TGTGCCAGCTCAAGGGCACTGCGGAATTCACCCCTCCACTTT. Amino acid sequence: CASSRALRNSPLHF.

This clone was seen more than once but under ten times. The rearrangement joins TRBV19 to TRBJ2-5; 7 bases are a match to TRBD2. Losses at the gene ends were 9 bases for V and 6 bases for J; bases not matched to a gene: 7. The V gene's germline CDR1 is LNHDA and CDR2 SQIVND (reference sequence). The CDR3 sequence is 12 residues long. DNA for the CDR3: TGTGCCAGACCAGCGCGGGGGAAGACCCAGTACTTC. This codes for CARPARGKTQYF.

The rearrangement uses TRBV5-4 and TRBJ2-5; a weak D match, TRBD2 (5 bases). There are 16 residues in the CDR3. V lost 0 bases, J lost 9 bases, and 21 bases lay in between. CDR1 is SGHNT, CDR2 YYREEE, per germline (reference sequence). The CDR3 DNA reads as TGTGCCAGCAGCTTGGATGCTAGCTCCTCCGCCCGGGCCCAGTACTTC. Residues: CASSLDASSSARAQYF.

This clone showed up many times. J is TRBJ1-5 and V is TRBV11-2; D unresolved. Germline V gene lookup returns CDR1 SGHAT and CDR2 FQNNGV. CDR3 length: 13 residues. V lost 0 bases and J 5 bases, leaving 5 bases between the germline ends. The CDR3 loop is CASSLDIYQPQHF. Written as DNA, the CDR3 is TGTGCCAGCAGCTTAGATATCTATCAGCCCCAGCATTTT.

This clone has a count of ten or more. A junction boundary mismatches the germline segment, possibly from a read error. The chain uses TRBV6-1 and TRBJ2-7; weak D call: TRBD1 (5 bases). The germline V gene has CDR1 MNHNS and CDR2 SASEGT. The CDR3 has 15 amino acids. The CDR3 loop reads CASREDTAFSYEQYF. The CDR3 bases are TGTGCCAGCCGTGAGGACACAGCCTTCTCCTACGAGCAGTACTTC.

This clone is deemed medium-sized. J is TRBJ2-3 and V is TRBV12-3 or TRBV12-4; 9 bases line up with TRBD1. The CDR3 spans 16 residues. J lost 4 bases, V lost 5 bases, and 10 bases had no gene match. This CDR3 reads CASSTPGTGKADTQYF. Written as DNA, the CDR3 is TGTGCCAGCAGTACCCCCGGGACAGGGAAAGCAGATACGCAGTATTTT.

This clone was seen at least ten times. V usage is TRBV6-6 and J usage is TRBJ2-5, with unresolved D. Deletions cut 2 bases from V and 0 bases from J, with 7 bases between. The CDR3 is 14 amino acids. Germline CDR1 reads MNHNY; CDR2 reads SVGAGI (reference sequence). CDR3 DNA: TGTGCCAGCAGTTACGGGCCGTACCAAGAGACCCAGTACTTC. It translates to CASSYGPYQETQYF.

This clone is medium-sized by share. The chain uses TRBV19 and TRBJ2-1; 9 nucleotides agree with TRBD2. V lost 10 bases, J lost 6 bases, and 13 bases stayed unmatched. The CDR3 is 15 amino acids. From germline, CDR1 is LNHDA and CDR2 SQIVND (reference sequence). The CDR3: CATVSRAGGINEQFF. CDR3 in DNA: TGTGCCACTGTTAGTAGGGCGGGAGGGATCAATGAGCAGTTCTTC.

This clone was seen at least ten times. The chain has TRBV19 and TRBJ2-1, with 7 bases fitting TRBD1. After removal of 5 bases from V and 1 base from J, the junction contained 5 bases not matched to a gene. Germline lookup yields CDR1 LNHDA and CDR2 SQIVND (reference sequence). This CDR3 is 15 amino acids long. The CDR3 reads CASSQGDWSYNEQFF. In nucleotides, the CDR3 is TGTGCCAGTAGTCAGGGGGATTGGTCCTACAATGAGCAGTTCTTC.

This clone was recorded at least ten times. A read error may produce the germline difference seen at one junction end. V and J are TRBV29-1 and TRBJ2-5, with 8 nucleotides matching TRBD2. The CDR3 totals 15 residues. The germline V gene has CDR1 SQVTM and CDR2 ANQGSEA. The CDR3 coding sequence is TGCAGCGTTAACCTCGGGGGGGGAGGGGGAGAGTCCCAGTACTTC. It encodes CSVNLGGGGGESQYF. The whole variable domain, filled in from reference TRBV29-1 and TRBJ2-5, reads SAVISQKPSRDICQRGTSLTIQCQVDSQVTMMFWYRQQPGQSLTLIATANQGSEATYESGFVIDKFPISRPNLTFSTLTVSNMSPEDSSIYLCSVNLGGGGGESQYFGPGTRLLVL.

This clone has a handful of counts. This chain joins TRBV25-1 and TRBJ2-1; D is undetermined. Germline CDR1 reads MGHDK; CDR2 reads SYGVNS. This CDR3 has 12 amino acids. V lost 8 bases and J lost 7, with 12 bases in between. CDR3 sequence: CASGVGRNEQFF. CDR3 in DNA: TGTGCCAGCGGGGTAGGGCGAAATGAGCAGTTCTTC.

In its sample, this clone was seen many times. The junction does not match germline at one end; this may be a read error. The J gene is TRBJ2-1, the V gene TRBV19; D may be TRBD1 or TRBD2 (7 bases each). Looked up from germline, CDR1 is LNHDA and CDR2 is SQIVND (reference sequence). CDR3 length: 15 amino acids. CDR3 DNA: TGTGCCAGTACCGGGGGGAGGGGGCAAAACAATGGGCAGTTCTTC. Translating it yields CASTGGRGQNNGQFF.

This clone showed up many times. This chain uses TRBV24-1 with TRBJ2-7, with 13 positions matching TRBD2. CDR3 size: 16 residues. Germline loops: CDR1 KGHDR, CDR2 SFDVKD. V lost 3 bases and J lost 4; bases outside the gene matches: 5. The CDR3 sequence: CATSDPGTSGIYEQYF. CDR3 DNA sequence: TGTGCCACCAGTGATCCCGGGACTAGCGGGATTTACGAGCAGTACTTC.

This clone was seen a handful of times. This chain uses TRBV29-1 with TRBJ2-3, with TRBD1 identical over 8 bases. V was pared by 6 bases and J by 3 bases, with 8 bases of the junction left unmatched. The germline V gene has CDR1 SQVTM and CDR2 ANQGSEA. The CDR3 has 14 residues. The CDR3 loop reads CSVPGRGRTDTQYF. CDR3 DNA sequence: TGCAGCGTACCCGGCAGGGGGCGAACAGATACGCAGTATTTT.

This clone showed up many times. Other DNA sequences in this specimen translate into the identical CDR3. The J gene is TRBJ1-6, the V gene TRBV18, with TRBD1 matching over 8 bases. The germline CDR1 and CDR2 sequences are KGHSH and LQKENI. The V gene end was trimmed by 1 base and the J gene end by 8 bases; junction bases not matched to a gene: 10. This CDR3 contains 17 residues. CDR3 nucleotide sequence: TGTGCCAGCTCACCACGGGGACAGGAAGGTGGGCATTCACCCCTCCACTTT. It yields the protein CASSPRGQEGGHSPLHF. Based on the CDR3 plus reference TRBV18 and TRBJ1-6, the full variable domain is NAGVMQNPRHLVRRRGQEARLRCSPMKGHSHVYWYRQLPEEGLKFMVYLQKENIIDESGMPKERFSAEFPKEGPSILRIQQVVRGDSAAYFCASSPRGQEGGHSPLHFGNGTRLTVT.

This clone appeared many times. The chain uses TRBV18 and TRBJ2-3, with unresolved D. Trimming removed 2 bases at V and 6 bases at J, with 12 bases between. CDR3 size: 14 residues. Per the germline V gene, CDR1 is KGHSH and CDR2 is LQKENI. The CDR3 here is CASSPLWASDTQYF. The DNA of the CDR3 is TGTGCCAGCTCACCATTATGGGCATCTGATACGCAGTATTTT.

This clone has a count of ten or more. The V gene is TRBV6-4, the J gene TRBJ2-1; 16 nucleotides align to TRBD2. There are 19 residues in the CDR3. The V and J ends lost 4 bases and 0 bases, in that order; junction bases with no gene match: 6. Per the germline V gene, CDR1 is MRHNA and CDR2 is SNTAGT. CDR3 residues: CASSASGTSGRASYNEQFF. In DNA, the CDR3 is TGTGCCAGCAGTGCGTCCGGGACTAGCGGGAGGGCCTCCTACAATGAGCAGTTCTTC.

The table lists this clone with many counts. The chain couples TRBV19 to TRBJ1-5; 9 bases line up with TRBD1. The trim removed 6 bases at V and 7 bases at J, leaving 10 bases unmatched. The CDR3 extends over 15 amino acids. Germline CDR1 is LNHDA and CDR2 is SQIVND (reference sequence). The CDR3 nucleotides are TGTGCCAGTAGGAAAGACAGGGGGGTAAGACAGCCCCAGCATTTT. Protein product: CASRKDRGVRQPQHF.